These 2 T cell receptor beta chains were sequenced from one sample in a study of blood T cell repertoires in COVID-19. Here immunoSEQ multiplex PCR was the method, and the copy in TCRdb shows in-frame clones only, minus some. The table includes some 200,000 clones, approximately 86% detected once. The sequenced sample was peripheral blood. These receptors were collected from a woman of 80 years or more with acute or convalescent COVID-19.

This chain links TRBV18 with TRBJ1-1; tentatively, D is TRBD1 (5 bases). Germline V gene lookup returns CDR1 KGHSH and CDR2 LQKENI. The CDR3 has 13 residues. Trimming shortened V by 4 bases and J by 4 bases, and 10 bases separated the two germline ends. CDR3 region: CASSQGSGTEAFF. The CDR3 coding sequence is TGTGCCAGCTCACAGGGGTCCGGCACTGAAGCTTTCTTT.

The gene calls are TRBV11-3 and TRBJ2-7, with 10 bases fitting TRBD2. CDR3 length: 18 residues. Germline V CDR1 and CDR2: SGHNT, YENEEA. V trimming: 4 bases; J trimming: 4 bases; junction bases outside the gene matches: 16. CDR3: CASSSTGWLAGVRYEQYF. The CDR3 coding sequence is TGTGCCAGCAGCTCCACTGGATGGCTAGCGGGAGTGCGGTACGAGCAGTACTTC.